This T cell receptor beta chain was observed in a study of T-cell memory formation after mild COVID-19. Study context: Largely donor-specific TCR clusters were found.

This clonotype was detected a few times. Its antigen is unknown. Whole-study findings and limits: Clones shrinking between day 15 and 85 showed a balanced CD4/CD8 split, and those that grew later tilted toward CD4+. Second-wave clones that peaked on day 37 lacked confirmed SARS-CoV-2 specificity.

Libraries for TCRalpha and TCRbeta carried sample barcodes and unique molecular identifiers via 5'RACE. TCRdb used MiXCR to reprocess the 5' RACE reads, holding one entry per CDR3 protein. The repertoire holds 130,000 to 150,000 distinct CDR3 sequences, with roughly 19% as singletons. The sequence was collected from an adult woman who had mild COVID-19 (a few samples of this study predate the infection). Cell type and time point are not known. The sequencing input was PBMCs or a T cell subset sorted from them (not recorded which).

CDR3 DNA sequence: TGCGCCAGCAGCTTGGGGGGACAGACCTACAATGAGCAGTTCTTC. Its translation is CASSLGGQTYNEQFF. The rearrangement uses TRBV5-1 and TRBJ2-1, with TRBD1 matching 7 bases. Trimming took 0 bases from V and 2 from J; bases not matched to a gene: 2. Per the germline V gene, CDR1 is SGHRS and CDR2 is YFSETQ. CDR3 length equals 15 residues.